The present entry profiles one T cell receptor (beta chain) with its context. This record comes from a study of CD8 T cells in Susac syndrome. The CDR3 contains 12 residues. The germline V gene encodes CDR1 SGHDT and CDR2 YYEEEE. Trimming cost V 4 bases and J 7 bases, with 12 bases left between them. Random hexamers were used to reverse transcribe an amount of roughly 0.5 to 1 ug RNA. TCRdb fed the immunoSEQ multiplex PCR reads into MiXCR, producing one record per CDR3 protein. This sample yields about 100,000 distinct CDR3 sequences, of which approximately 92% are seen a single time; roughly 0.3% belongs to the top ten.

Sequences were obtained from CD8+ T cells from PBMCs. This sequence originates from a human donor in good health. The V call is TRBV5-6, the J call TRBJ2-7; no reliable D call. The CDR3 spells CASSQGMGEQYF. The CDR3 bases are TGTGCCAGCAGCCAAGGAATGGGAGAGCAGTACTTC.